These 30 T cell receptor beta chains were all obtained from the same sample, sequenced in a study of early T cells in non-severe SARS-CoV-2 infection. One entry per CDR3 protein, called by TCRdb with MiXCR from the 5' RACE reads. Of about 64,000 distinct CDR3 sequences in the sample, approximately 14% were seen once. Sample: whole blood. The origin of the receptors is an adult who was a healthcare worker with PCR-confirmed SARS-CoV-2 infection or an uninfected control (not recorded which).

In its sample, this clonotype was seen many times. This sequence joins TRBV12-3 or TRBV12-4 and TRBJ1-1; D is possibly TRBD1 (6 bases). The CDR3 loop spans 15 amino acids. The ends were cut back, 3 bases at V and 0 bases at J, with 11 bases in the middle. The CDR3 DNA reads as TGTGCCAGCAGTTTTGGTGGACAGTTGAACACTGAAGCTTTCTTT. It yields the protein CASSFGGQLNTEAFF.

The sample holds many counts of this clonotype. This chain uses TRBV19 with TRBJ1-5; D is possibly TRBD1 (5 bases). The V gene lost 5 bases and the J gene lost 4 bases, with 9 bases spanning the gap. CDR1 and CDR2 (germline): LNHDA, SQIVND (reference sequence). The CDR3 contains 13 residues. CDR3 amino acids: CASSPGLNQPQHF. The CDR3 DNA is TGTGCCAGTAGTCCGGGGCTTAATCAGCCCCAGCATTTT.

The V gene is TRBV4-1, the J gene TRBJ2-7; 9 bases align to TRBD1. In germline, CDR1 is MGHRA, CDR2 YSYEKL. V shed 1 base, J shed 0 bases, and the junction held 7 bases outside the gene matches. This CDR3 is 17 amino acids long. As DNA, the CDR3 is TGCGCCAGCAGCCAAGCGGCCGGGACAGGGCGCTCCTACGAGCAGTACTTC. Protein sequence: CASSQAAGTGRSYEQYF.

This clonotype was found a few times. The CDR3, as DNA: TGTGCCAGCAGTTTGGGCAGGGTGACAGATACGCAGTATTTT. It specifies CASSLGRVTDTQYF. This rearrangement joins TRBV27 to TRBJ2-3; D might be TRBD1 (5 bases). CDR1 MNHEY and CDR2 SMNVEV come from the germline V gene (reference sequence). The CDR3 is 14 amino acids. Trimming removed 3 bases from V and 3 bases from J, with 10 bases in between.

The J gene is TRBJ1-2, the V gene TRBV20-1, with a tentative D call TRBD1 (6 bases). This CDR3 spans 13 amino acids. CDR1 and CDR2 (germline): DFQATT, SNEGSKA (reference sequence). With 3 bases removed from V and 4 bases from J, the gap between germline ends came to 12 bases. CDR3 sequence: CSASAPGAYGYTF. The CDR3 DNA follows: TGCAGTGCTAGTGCACCAGGGGCCTATGGCTACACCTTC.

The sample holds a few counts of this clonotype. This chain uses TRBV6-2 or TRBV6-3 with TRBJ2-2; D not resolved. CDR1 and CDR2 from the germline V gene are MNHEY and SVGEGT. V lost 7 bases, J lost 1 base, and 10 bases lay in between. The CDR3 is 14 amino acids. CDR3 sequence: CASIEQVNTGELFF. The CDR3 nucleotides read TGTGCCAGCATCGAACAAGTGAACACCGGGGAGCTGTTTTTT.

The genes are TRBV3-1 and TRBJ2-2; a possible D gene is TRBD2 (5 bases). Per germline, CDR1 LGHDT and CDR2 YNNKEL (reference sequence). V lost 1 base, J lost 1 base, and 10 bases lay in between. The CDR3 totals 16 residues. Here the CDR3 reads CASSQVAAGNTGELFF. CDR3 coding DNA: TGTGCCAGCAGCCAAGTCGCGGCGGGGAACACCGGGGAGCTGTTTTTT. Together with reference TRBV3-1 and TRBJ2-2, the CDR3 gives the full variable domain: DTAVSQTPKYLVTQMGNDKSIKCEQNLGHDTMYWYKQDSKKFLKIMFSYNNKELIINETVPNRFSPKSPDKAHLNLHINSLELGDSAVYFCASSQVAAGNTGELFFGEGSRLTVL.

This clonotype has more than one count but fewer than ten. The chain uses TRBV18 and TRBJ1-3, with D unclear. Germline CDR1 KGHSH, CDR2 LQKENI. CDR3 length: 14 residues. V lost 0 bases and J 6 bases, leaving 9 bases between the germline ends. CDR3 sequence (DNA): TGTGCCAGCTCACCACCATCGACGACAAACACCATATATTTT. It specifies CASSPPSTTNTIYF.

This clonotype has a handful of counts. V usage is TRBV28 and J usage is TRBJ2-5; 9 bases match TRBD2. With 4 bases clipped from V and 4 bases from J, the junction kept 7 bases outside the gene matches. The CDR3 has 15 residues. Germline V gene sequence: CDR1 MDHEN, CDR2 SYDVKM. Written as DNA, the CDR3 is TGTGCCAGCAGTTCCCCCGGACTAGCGAGAGAGACCCAGTACTTC. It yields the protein CASSSPGLARETQYF.

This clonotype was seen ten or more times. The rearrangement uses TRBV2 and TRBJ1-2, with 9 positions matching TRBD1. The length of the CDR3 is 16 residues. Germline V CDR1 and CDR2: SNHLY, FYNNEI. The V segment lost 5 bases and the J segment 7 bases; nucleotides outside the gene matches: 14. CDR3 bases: TGTGCCAGCAGTATAAATTCTCCGGGACAGGGCTTTGGCTACACCTTC. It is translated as CASSINSPGQGFGYTF.

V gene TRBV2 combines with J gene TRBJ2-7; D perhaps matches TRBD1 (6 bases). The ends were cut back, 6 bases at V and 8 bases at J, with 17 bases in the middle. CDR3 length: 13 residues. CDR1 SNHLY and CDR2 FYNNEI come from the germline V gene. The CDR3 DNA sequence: TGTGCCAGCAGCGTCACACAACAGGGCCAGCAGTACTTC. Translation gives CASSVTQQGQQYF.

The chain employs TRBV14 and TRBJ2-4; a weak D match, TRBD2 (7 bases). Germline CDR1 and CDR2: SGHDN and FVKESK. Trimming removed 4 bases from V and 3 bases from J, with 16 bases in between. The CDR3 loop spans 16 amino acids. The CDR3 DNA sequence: TGTGCCAGCAGCCCGTTGGGGGGGGCAGGCAAAAACATTCAGTACTTC. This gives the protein CASSPLGGAGKNIQYF.

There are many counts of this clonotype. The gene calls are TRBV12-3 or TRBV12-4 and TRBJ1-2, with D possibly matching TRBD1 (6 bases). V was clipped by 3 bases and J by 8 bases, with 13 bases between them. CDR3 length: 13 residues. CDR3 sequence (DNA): TGTGCCAGCAGTTTTGGCGGGGGGCGCGGCTACACCTTC. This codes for CASSFGGGRGYTF.

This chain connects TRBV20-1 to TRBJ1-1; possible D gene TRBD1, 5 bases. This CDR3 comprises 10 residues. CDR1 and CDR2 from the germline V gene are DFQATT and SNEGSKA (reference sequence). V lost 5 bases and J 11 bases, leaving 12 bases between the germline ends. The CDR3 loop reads CSAGGRGAFF. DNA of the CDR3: TGCAGTGCTGGGGGGAGAGGGGCTTTCTTT.

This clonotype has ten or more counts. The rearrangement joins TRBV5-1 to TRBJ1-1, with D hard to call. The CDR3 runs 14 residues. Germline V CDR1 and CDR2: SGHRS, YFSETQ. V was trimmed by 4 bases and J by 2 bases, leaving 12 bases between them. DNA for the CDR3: TGCGCCAGCAGCCCCCGGGAGATCAACACTGAAGCTTTCTTT. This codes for CASSPREINTEAFF.

CDR3: CASSYSGIDSPLHF. CDR3 coding DNA: TGTGCCAGCAGTTACTCGGGTATCGATTCACCCCTCCACTTT. The chain recombines TRBV6-5 with TRBJ1-6, with D uncertain. The CDR3 totals 14 residues. The germline V gene encodes CDR1 MNHEY and CDR2 SVGAGI. The V end was cut by 0 bases, the J end by 8 bases, with 8 bases between.

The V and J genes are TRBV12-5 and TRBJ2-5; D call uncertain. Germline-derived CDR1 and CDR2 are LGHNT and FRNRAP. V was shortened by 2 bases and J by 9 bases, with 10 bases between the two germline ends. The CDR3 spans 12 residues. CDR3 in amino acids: CASGLFSSAQYF. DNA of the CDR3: TGTGCTAGTGGTTTGTTCAGCAGTGCCCAGTACTTC.

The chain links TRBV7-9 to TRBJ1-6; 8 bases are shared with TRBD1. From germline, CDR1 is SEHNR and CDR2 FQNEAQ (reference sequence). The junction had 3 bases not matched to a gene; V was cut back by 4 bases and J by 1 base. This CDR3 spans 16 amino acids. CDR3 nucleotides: TGTGCCAGCAGCTCCCGGACAGGGTCCTATAATTCACCCCTCCACTTT. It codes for CASSSRTGSYNSPLHF.

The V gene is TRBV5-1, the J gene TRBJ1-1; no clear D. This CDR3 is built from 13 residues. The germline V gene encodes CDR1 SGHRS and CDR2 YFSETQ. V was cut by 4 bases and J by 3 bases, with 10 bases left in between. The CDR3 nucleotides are TGCGCCAGCAGCCCCCGGTTAGACACTGAAGCTTTCTTT. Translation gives CASSPRLDTEAFF.

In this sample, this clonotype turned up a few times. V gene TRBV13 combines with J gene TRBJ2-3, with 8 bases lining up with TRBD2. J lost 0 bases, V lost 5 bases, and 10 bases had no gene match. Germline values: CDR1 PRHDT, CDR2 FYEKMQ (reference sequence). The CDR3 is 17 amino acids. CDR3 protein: CASSESGGPTSTDTQYF. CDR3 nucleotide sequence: TGTGCCAGCAGCGAAAGCGGGGGCCCTACTAGCACAGATACGCAGTATTTT.

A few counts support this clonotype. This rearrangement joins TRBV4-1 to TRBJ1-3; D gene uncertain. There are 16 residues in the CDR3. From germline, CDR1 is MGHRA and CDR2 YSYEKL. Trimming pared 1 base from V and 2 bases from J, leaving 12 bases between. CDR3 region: CASSQVSGKTGNTIYF. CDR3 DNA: TGCGCCAGCAGCCAAGTTTCGGGGAAGACTGGAAACACCATATATTTT.

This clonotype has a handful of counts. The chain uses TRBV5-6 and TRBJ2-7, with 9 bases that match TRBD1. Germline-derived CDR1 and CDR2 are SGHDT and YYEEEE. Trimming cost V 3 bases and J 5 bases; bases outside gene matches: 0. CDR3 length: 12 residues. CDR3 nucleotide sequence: TGTGCCAGCAGCTGGGACAGGGACGAGCAGTACTTC. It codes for CASSWDRDEQYF.

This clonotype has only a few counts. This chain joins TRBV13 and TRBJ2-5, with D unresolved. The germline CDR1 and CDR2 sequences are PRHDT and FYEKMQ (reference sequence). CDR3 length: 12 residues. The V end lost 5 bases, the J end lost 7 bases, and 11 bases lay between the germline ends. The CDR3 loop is CASSPQLGTQYF. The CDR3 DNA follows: TGTGCCAGCAGCCCTCAACTTGGGACCCAGTACTTC. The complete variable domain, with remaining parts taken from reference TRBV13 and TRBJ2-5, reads AAGVIQSPRHLIKEKRETATLKCYPIPRHDTVYWYQQGPGQDPQFLISFYEKMQSDKGSIPDRFSAQQFSDYHSELNMSSLELGDSALYFCASSPQLGTQYFGPGTRLLVL.

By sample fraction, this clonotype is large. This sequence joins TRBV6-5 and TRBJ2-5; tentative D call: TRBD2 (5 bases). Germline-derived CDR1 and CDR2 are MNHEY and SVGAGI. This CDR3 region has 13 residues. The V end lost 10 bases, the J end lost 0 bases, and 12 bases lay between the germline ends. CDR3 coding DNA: TGTGCCACCAGAAGAGGGTACCAAGAGACCCAGTACTTC. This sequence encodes CATRRGYQETQYF.

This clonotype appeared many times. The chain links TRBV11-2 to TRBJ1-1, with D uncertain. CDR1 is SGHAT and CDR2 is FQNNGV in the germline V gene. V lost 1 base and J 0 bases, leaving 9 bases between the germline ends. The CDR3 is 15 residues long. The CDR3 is CASSLGGWMNTEAFF. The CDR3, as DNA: TGTGCCAGCAGCTTAGGAGGCTGGATGAACACTGAAGCTTTCTTT. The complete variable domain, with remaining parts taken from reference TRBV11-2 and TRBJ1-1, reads EAGVAQSPRYKIIEKRQSVAFWCNPISGHATLYWYQQILGQGPKLLIQFQNNGVVDDSQLPKDRFSAERLKGVDSTLKIQPAKLEDSAVYLCASSLGGWMNTEAFFGQGTRLTVV.

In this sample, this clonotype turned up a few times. The CDR3 bases are TGTGCCAGTAGCCTCTGGACAGCAGAGACCCAGTACTTC. Its protein is CASSLWTAETQYF. The rearrangement uses TRBV19 and TRBJ2-5; possibly TRBD1 for D (6 bases). The CDR3 extends over 13 amino acids. The germline CDR1 and CDR2 sequences are LNHDA and SQIVND (reference sequence). The germline V and J ends were trimmed by 6 bases and 4 bases, with 12 bases remaining between them.

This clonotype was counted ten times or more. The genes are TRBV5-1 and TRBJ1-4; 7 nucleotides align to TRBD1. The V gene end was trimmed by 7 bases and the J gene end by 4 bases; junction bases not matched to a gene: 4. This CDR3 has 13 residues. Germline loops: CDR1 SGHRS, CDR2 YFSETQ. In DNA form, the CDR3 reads TGCGCCAGCGGGACAGAGCTTAATGAAAAACTGTTTTTT. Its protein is CASGTELNEKLFF.

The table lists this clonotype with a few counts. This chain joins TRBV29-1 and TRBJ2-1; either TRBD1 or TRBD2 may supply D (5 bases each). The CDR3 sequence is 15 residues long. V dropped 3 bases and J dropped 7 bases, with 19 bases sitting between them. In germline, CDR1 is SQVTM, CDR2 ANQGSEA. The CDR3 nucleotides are TGCAGCGTTGAGGTTGGGACGGCGCCCAGGAATGAGCAGTTCTTC. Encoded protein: CSVEVGTAPRNEQFF.

CDR3 DNA: TGTGCCAGCAGTTGGAAGGGGAACACTGAAGCTTTCTTT. Its translation is CASSWKGNTEAFF. This chain joins TRBV12-3 or TRBV12-4 and TRBJ1-1; D call uncertain. The CDR3 is made up of 13 amino acids. The V end was cut by 4 bases, the J end by 1 base, with 7 bases between.

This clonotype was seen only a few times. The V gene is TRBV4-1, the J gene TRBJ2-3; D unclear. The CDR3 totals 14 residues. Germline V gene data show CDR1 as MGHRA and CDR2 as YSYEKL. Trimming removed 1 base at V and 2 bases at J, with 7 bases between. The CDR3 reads CASSQGRNTDTQYF. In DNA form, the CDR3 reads TGCGCCAGCAGCCAAGGCAGAAACACAGATACGCAGTATTTT.